These 7 T cell receptor beta chains share one sample of origin, sequenced in a study of T cell responses to AZD1222 COVID-19 vaccine. This table comes from immunoSEQ multiplex PCR, and its TCRdb copy is limited to in-frame clones, with some not included. Of around 140,000 clones in the sample, about 90% were seen once. This material consisted of peripheral blood, taken 28 days after the second AZD1222 dose. The source of these receptors is an adult who received the AZD1222 COVID-19 vaccine.

The rearrangement joins TRBV13 to TRBJ2-7; 11 positions match TRBD2. V shed 6 bases, J shed 3 bases, and the junction held 7 bases outside the gene matches. This CDR3 is 15 amino acids long. The germline gives CDR1 PRHDT, CDR2 FYEKMQ (reference sequence). The CDR3 coding sequence is TGTGCCAGCAGATCTAGCGGGGGGAACAACTACGAGCAGTACTTC. Translating it yields CASRSSGGNNYEQYF.

The chain recombines TRBV11-2 with TRBJ2-3; the match to TRBD2 covers 9 bases. Germline V CDR1 and CDR2: SGHAT, FQNNGV. The CDR3 is made up of 17 amino acids. The ends lost 2 bases at V and 2 bases at J; junction bases unmatched: 8. The CDR3 is CASSLWGSGGSTDTQYF. The DNA for the CDR3 is TGTGCCAGCAGCTTATGGGGTAGCGGGGGCTCCACAGATACGCAGTATTTT.

The chain combines TRBV7-2 with TRBJ1-5; D gene unclear. V lost 1 base, J lost 0 bases, and 7 bases lay in between. Germline CDR1 reads SGHTA; CDR2 reads FQGNSA. The CDR3 is made up of 15 amino acids. CDR3 in DNA: TGTGCCAGCAGCTTAGAGGGTATTAGCAATCAGCCCCAGCATTTT. It translates to CASSLEGISNQPQHF.

The V gene is TRBV4-2, the J gene TRBJ2-7; perhaps TRBD2 as D (6 bases). CDR1 LGHNA and CDR2 YNFKEQ come from the germline V gene. V shed 4 bases and J shed 7 bases, with 17 bases lying between them. The CDR3 spans 14 residues. CDR3 residues: CASSPPGTSREQYF. CDR3 sequence (DNA): TGTGCCAGCAGCCCGCCCGGGACTTCCCGGGAGCAGTACTTC.

The rearrangement uses TRBV7-9 and TRBJ1-4; D ambiguous. The CDR3 spans 16 residues. The germline V gene encodes CDR1 SEHNR and CDR2 FQNEAQ (reference sequence). V shed 6 bases and J shed 0 bases, with 14 bases lying between them. The CDR3 DNA follows: TGTGCCAGCAGTCAGAGTATCGGGTCAACTAATGAAAAACTGTTTTTT. This translates into CASSQSIGSTNEKLFF.

As regards this clone: Within the sample, other DNA sequences also encode this same CDR3. The chain joins TRBV6-5 to TRBJ1-2; D is possibly TRBD1 (6 bases). CDR1 is MNHEY and CDR2 is SVGAGI in the germline V gene. The CDR3 spans 14 residues. Between the trimmed V and J ends, which lost 2 bases and 6 bases, there was a span of 13 bases. The CDR3 DNA reads as TGTGCCAGCAGTTACCTTACACAGGGAGATGGCTACACCTTC. This translates into CASSYLTQGDGYTF.

The chain couples TRBV21-1 to TRBJ1-1. TRBV21-1 is assigned pseudogene status. CDR3 size: 20 residues. The CDR3 coding sequence is TGTGCCAGCAGCAAAGATACTTGGCGGATTACAAACGCCAGGAACACTGAAGCTTTCTTT. It translates to CASSKDTWRITNARNTEAFF.